A selection of T cell receptor beta chains follows, all from one sample in a study of beta chain features in type 1 diabetes. The table came from immunoSEQ multiplex PCR; TCRdb's copy has only in-frame clones and leaves some out. Of some 150,000 clones in the sample, around 13% were seen once. The sequencing sample was made of central memory CD4+ T cells from blood. The receptors shown here come from a man aged 18-30 years with type 1 diabetes. Both conserved end residues are trimmed from each CDR3. Clone size appears in some rows only: once, few, many, or a class for an expanded clone.

V gene: TRBV29-1; J gene: TRBJ1-5; clone size: NA; CDR3 protein: SVEMVGYSNQPQH
V gene: TRBV6-5; J gene: TRBJ2-7; clone size: NA; CDR3 protein: ASSYRTTAYEQY
V gene: TRBV7-6; J gene: TRBJ2-5; clone size: few; CDR3 protein: ASSRGQGETQY
V gene: TRBV27; J gene: TRBJ1-5; clone size: NA; CDR3 protein: ASSTQGANQPQH
V gene: TRBV29-1; J gene: TRBJ1-3; clone size: NA; CDR3 protein: SVAAQLSGNTIY
V gene: TRBV2; J gene: TRBJ2-1; clone size: few; CDR3 protein: ASSKRQGDRGEQF
V gene: TRBV29-1; J gene: TRBJ2-5; clone size: NA; CDR3 protein: SVPGLAGVQETQY
V gene: TRBV5-1; J gene: TRBJ1-1; clone size: NA; CDR3 protein: ASSPGGHETEAF
V gene: TRBV23-1; J gene: TRBJ1-2; clone size: NA; CDR3 protein: ASSQLGILDYGYT
V gene: TRBV6-6; J gene: TRBJ2-7; clone size: few; CDR3 protein: ASSYMRGYEQY
V gene: TRBV6-5; J gene: TRBJ2-7; clone size: NA; CDR3 protein: ASSGGGMTH
V gene: TRBV6-5; J gene: TRBJ2-7; clone size: NA; CDR3 protein: ASSTTYEQY
V gene: TRBV28; J gene: TRBJ1-6; clone size: NA; CDR3 protein: ASSLGPNSGLH
V gene: TRBV10-1; J gene: TRBJ2-7; clone size: NA; CDR3 protein: ASSESGTVPYEQY
V gene: TRBV20-1; J gene: TRBJ1-1; clone size: few; CDR3 protein: SAWGETEAF
V gene: TRBV29-1; J gene: TRBJ1-2; clone size: many; CDR3 protein: SGGDYGYT
V gene: TRBV18; J gene: TRBJ2-1; clone size: few; CDR3 protein: ASSPPGSSYNEQF
V gene: TRBV6-1; J gene: TRBJ2-5; clone size: few; CDR3 protein: ASSEEAVAGGVRETQY
V gene: TRBV6-6; J gene: TRBJ1-1; clone size: few; CDR3 protein: ASSLTGQGKAF
V gene: TRBV18; J gene: TRBJ2-1; clone size: few; CDR3 protein: ASSPSGVAGPNEQF
V gene: TRBV4-1; J gene: TRBJ1-4; clone size: NA; CDR3 protein: ASSPRTDLGEKLF
V gene: TRBV5-4; J gene: TRBJ2-5; clone size: few; CDR3 protein: ASSLEVGQETQY
V gene: TRBV6-5; J gene: TRBJ1-2; clone size: few; CDR3 protein: ASSTGRYGYT
V gene: TRBV27; J gene: TRBJ2-7; clone size: NA; CDR3 protein: ASRVRYDSYEQY
V gene: TRBV7-8; J gene: TRBJ2-1; clone size: few; CDR3 protein: ASSPGTSGLVGQF
V gene: TRBV7-2; J gene: TRBJ1-1; clone size: NA; CDR3 protein: ASSYRVGNTEAF
V gene: TRBV10-1; J gene: TRBJ1-4; clone size: NA; CDR3 protein: ASSESITGKLF
V gene: TRBV6-1; J gene: TRBJ2-2; clone size: NA; CDR3 protein: ASSEFSGLAGVPGELF
V gene: TRBV11-2; J gene: TRBJ2-1; clone size: NA; CDR3 protein: ASSLAGSGPTNEQF
V gene: TRBV14; J gene: TRBJ1-3; clone size: few; CDR3 protein: ASSPFDNPGVTIY
V gene: TRBV6-5; J gene: TRBJ2-3; clone size: few; CDR3 protein: ASSPAGTDTQY
V gene: TRBV9; J gene: TRBJ1-5; clone size: NA; CDR3 protein: ASSVESSGQPQH
V gene: TRBV7-3; J gene: TRBJ2-1; clone size: few; CDR3 protein: ASSLIPGGNFYNEQF
V gene: TRBV7-9; J gene: TRBJ2-7; clone size: few; CDR3 protein: ASSFAGPPYEQY
V gene: TRBV6-1; J gene: TRBJ1-1; clone size: few; CDR3 protein: ASSDPAGRTEAF
V gene: TRBV29-1; J gene: TRBJ2-5; clone size: many; CDR3 protein: SVDQGEETQY
V gene: TRBV6-6; J gene: TRBJ2-3; clone size: few; CDR3 protein: ASTPGTSGRTDTQY
V gene: TRBV10-2; J gene: TRBJ2-5; clone size: NA; CDR3 protein: ASRSTGGLGETQY
V gene: TRBV9; J gene: TRBJ2-1; clone size: NA; CDR3 protein: ASSVGASGAYNEQF
V gene: TRBV19; J gene: TRBJ2-5; clone size: NA; CDR3 protein: ASSKQETQY
V gene: TRBV4-1; J gene: TRBJ2-5; clone size: NA; CDR3 protein: ASSPGGIQETQY
V gene: TRBV5-8; J gene: TRBJ2-3; clone size: NA; CDR3 protein: ASSLSLAQDTQY
V gene: TRBV13; J gene: TRBJ1-1; clone size: NA; CDR3 protein: ASSRNRGLSTEAF